These 22 T cell receptor beta chains originate from one sample sequenced in a study of blood T cell repertoires in COVID-19. Sequenced by immunoSEQ multiplex PCR; TCRdb stores in-frame clones only, minus some. The sample holds more than 300,000 clones, 89% seen once. Sequencing was carried out using peripheral blood. These receptors originate from a woman in her 30s with COVID-19, enrolled during active disease.

The sample holds one count of this clone. The CDR3 here is CASSLTGGGNSPLHF. The CDR3 DNA follows: TGTGCCAGCAGTTTAACAGGGGGCGGTAATTCACCCCTCCACTTT. The genes are TRBV6-5 and TRBJ1-6, with 9 bases lining up with TRBD1. V trimming: 4 bases; J trimming: 6 bases; junction bases outside the gene matches: 4. This CDR3 spans 15 amino acids. The germline V gene has CDR1 MNHEY and CDR2 SVGAGI.

The rearrangement joins TRBV11-3 to TRBJ2-1; 10 bases align to TRBD1. Per germline, CDR1 SGHNT and CDR2 YENEEA. The CDR3 length is 17 residues. The V and J ends lost 5 bases and 7 bases, in that order; junction bases with no gene match: 14. DNA for the CDR3: TGTGCCAGCAGCCCGAAGATAGGGGGGACAGGGGAGAATGAGCAGTTCTTC. Protein product: CASSPKIGGTGENEQFF.

The chain carries TRBV7-8 and TRBJ2-2; 8 bases map to TRBD2. The V gene's germline CDR1 is SGHVS and CDR2 FQNEAQ. CDR3 length: 14 residues. V gave up 5 bases and J gave up 6 bases; unmatched junction bases: 5. CDR3 sequence reads: CASSVGGASGELFF. The CDR3 region has the DNA TGTGCCAGCAGCGTCGGGGGGGCCTCCGGGGAGCTGTTTTTT.

The genes are TRBV3-1 (or the pseudogene TRBV3-2) and TRBJ1-1; D perhaps matches TRBD1 (6 bases). With 0 bases removed from V and 7 bases from J, the gap between germline ends came to 15 bases. From germline, CDR1 is LGHDT and CDR2 YNNKEL (reference sequence). The CDR3 consists of 15 residues. The CDR3: CASSQDHRDNGEAFF. CDR3 DNA: TGTGCCAGCAGCCAAGACCATCGGGACAATGGTGAAGCTTTCTTT.

The table lists this clone with a few counts. J is TRBJ2-4 and V is TRBV6-6; 7 bases map to TRBD2. V dropped 5 bases and J dropped 2; count of bases not matched to a gene: 12. Germline V gene sequence: CDR1 MNHNY, CDR2 SVGAGI (reference sequence). This CDR3 contains 17 residues. The CDR3: CASSPRAGSVTKNIQYF. CDR3 sequence (DNA): TGTGCCAGCAGTCCTAGAGCGGGGAGTGTAACCAAAAACATTCAGTACTTC.

This chain connects TRBV11-2 to TRBJ2-3, with D possibly being TRBD2 (6 bases). CDR1 is SGHAT and CDR2 is FQNNGV in the germline V gene. The germline V and J ends were trimmed by 5 bases and 0 bases, with 12 bases remaining between them. This CDR3 has 15 residues. The CDR3, as DNA: TGTGCCAGCAGCCCATTCGGGACTAGCACAGATACGCAGTATTTT. Translating it yields CASSPFGTSTDTQYF.

This clone has more than one count but fewer than ten. The chain links TRBV19 to TRBJ1-5, with D possibly matching TRBD1 (5 bases). CDR3 length: 16 residues. Per the germline V gene, CDR1 is LNHDA and CDR2 is SQIVND (reference sequence). The V gene lost 3 bases and the J gene lost 5 bases, with 17 bases spanning the gap. The CDR3 DNA reads as TGTGCCAGTAGTATGATTCAAGGGGTTGTCGATCAGCCCCAGCATTTT. This gives the protein CASSMIQGVVDQPQHF.

The genes are TRBV5-1 and TRBJ1-1, with D maybe TRBD1 (5 bases). V lost 6 bases to trimming and J lost 3 bases, with 18 bases between them. Germline V gene sequence: CDR1 SGHRS, CDR2 YFSETQ. CDR3 length equals 15 residues. CDR3 DNA: TGCGCCAGCACCGTGGAGGGGATGATTCACACTGAAGCTTTCTTT. It is translated as CASTVEGMIHTEAFF.

The chain couples TRBV4-1 to TRBJ1-3, with no clear D. The V end lost 1 base, the J end lost 9 bases, and 16 bases lay between the germline ends. CDR3 size: 15 residues. Per germline, CDR1 MGHRA and CDR2 YSYEKL. The CDR3 DNA reads as TGCGCCAGCAGCCAAGGTCTCAGGCCAAGAGTCACCATATATTTT. Amino acid sequence: CASSQGLRPRVTIYF.

The chain recombines TRBV4-1 with TRBJ1-1; TRBD1 agrees at 9 bases. Germline-derived CDR1 and CDR2 are MGHRA and YSYEKL. Trimming at V came to 0 bases and at J to 4 bases, leaving 6 bases not matched to a gene. The CDR3 length is 16 residues. CDR3 DNA sequence: TGCGCCAGCAGCCAAGATGGCGGGACAGGGAGCACTGAAGCTTTCTTT. Protein sequence: CASSQDGGTGSTEAFF.

The chain joins TRBV4-2 to TRBJ1-4; D remains ambiguous. V shed 5 bases and J shed 8 bases, with 9 bases lying between them. CDR1 LGHNA and CDR2 YNFKEQ come from the germline V gene. This CDR3 has 12 residues. The CDR3 region is CASSGRGEKLFF. The CDR3 nucleotides read TGTGCCAGCAGCGGACGGGGAGAAAAACTGTTTTTT.

This sequence joins TRBV19 and TRBJ1-5; D gene ambiguous. V was pared by 2 bases and J by 7 bases, with 12 bases between. The CDR3 is 14 amino acids. Germline loops: CDR1 LNHDA, CDR2 SQIVND (reference sequence). CDR3 nucleotide sequence: TGTGCCAGTAGTATACTTCGCGGAGGACAGCCCCAGCATTTT. Translation gives CASSILRGGQPQHF.

The J gene is TRBJ2-7, the V gene TRBV7-2; D is unresolved. Germline lookup yields CDR1 SGHTA and CDR2 FQGNSA. The CDR3 contains 15 residues. V lost 1 base and J lost 0, with 10 bases in between. DNA of the CDR3: TGTGCCAGCAGCTTAGTAGTACCAATCTCCTACGAGCAGTACTTC. Its translation: CASSLVVPISYEQYF.

This clone was recorded only once. This chain uses TRBV10-3 with TRBJ2-1, with 12 bases that match TRBD2. Germline-derived CDR1 and CDR2 are ENHRY and SYGVKD. The trim removed 5 bases at V and 8 bases at J, leaving 7 bases unmatched. CDR3 length: 15 amino acids. The CDR3 protein is CAISSSGGAIHEQFF. In DNA, the CDR3 is TGTGCCATCAGTTCTAGCGGGGGGGCAATCCATGAGCAGTTCTTC.

V usage is TRBV9 and J usage is TRBJ2-2, with unresolved D. V was clipped by 2 bases and J by 4 bases, with 15 bases between them. CDR3 length: 16 amino acids. Germline CDR1 SGDLS, CDR2 YYNGEE. The CDR3 DNA follows: TGTGCCAGCAGCGTTAGCCGAGGCGGAGCCACCGGGGAGCTGTTTTTT. This gives the protein CASSVSRGGATGELFF.

The V call is TRBV7-9, the J call TRBJ2-1; 12 nucleotides match TRBD1. There are 16 residues in the CDR3. The V gene's germline CDR1 is SEHNR and CDR2 FQNEAQ (reference sequence). The ends lost 5 bases at V and 8 bases at J; junction bases unmatched: 10. Written as DNA, the CDR3 is TGTGCCAGCAGCCCGGGACAGGGGGCTACGGCGGATGAGCAGTTCTTC. This gives the protein CASSPGQGATADEQFF. Full variable domain (remainder filled in from reference TRBV7-9 and TRBJ2-1): DTGVSQNPRHKITKRGQNVTFRCDPISEHNRLYWYRQTLGQGPEFLTYFQNEAQLEKSRLLSDRFSAERPKGSFSTLEIQRTEQGDSAMYLCASSPGQGATADEQFFGPGTRLTVL.

The chain carries TRBV7-6 and TRBJ1-4; D is perhaps TRBD1 (5 bases). V gave up 1 base and J gave up 7 bases, with 10 bases separating them. The germline V gene has CDR1 SGHVS and CDR2 FNYEAQ. The CDR3 runs to 14 residues. CDR3 amino acids: CASSLDSRGEKLFF. The CDR3 DNA reads as TGTGCCAGCAGCTTAGATAGTAGGGGTGAAAAACTGTTTTTT.

The rearrangement joins TRBV2 to TRBJ1-4; the match to TRBD1 covers 10 bases. Trimming at V came to 8 bases and at J to 0 bases, leaving 3 bases not matched to a gene. The CDR3 runs to 15 residues. Germline CDR1 and CDR2: SNHLY and FYNNEI. CDR3 sequence (DNA): TGTGCCAGCCGGGACAGGGGCGCAACTAATGAAAAACTGTTTTTT. It yields the protein CASRDRGATNEKLFF.

This chain links TRBV2 with TRBJ1-2, with a weak D call TRBD1 (5 bases). The CDR3 has 14 residues. V lost 7 bases and J 3 bases, leaving 15 bases between the germline ends. Germline V lookup: CDR1 SNHLY, CDR2 FYNNEI. The CDR3 nucleotides read TGTGCCAGCACCCGTGTGGGGGGTGACTATGGCTACACCTTC. This translates into CASTRVGGDYGYTF. The full variable domain, in which reference TRBV2 and TRBJ1-2 provide the parts outside the CDR3, is EPEVTQTPSHQVTQMGQEVILRCVPISNHLYFYWYRQILGQKVEFLVSFYNNEISEKSEIFDDQFSVERPDGSNFTLKIRSTKLEDSAMYFCASTRVGGDYGYTFGSGTRLTVV.

A word on this clone: Within the sample, other DNA sequences also encode this same CDR3. The gene calls are TRBV12-3 or TRBV12-4 and TRBJ1-2; D is possibly TRBD1 (5 bases). Trimming removed 2 bases from V and 5 bases from J, with 9 bases in between. There are 13 residues in the CDR3. The CDR3 loop reads CASSLFSGYGYTF. The CDR3 bases are TGTGCCAGCAGTTTATTTTCAGGGTATGGCTACACCTTC.

V gene TRBV6-6 combines with J gene TRBJ2-7, with TRBD2 matching 13 bases. V dropped 5 bases and J dropped 2; count of bases not matched to a gene: 6. Germline CDR1 and CDR2: MNHNY and SVGAGI (reference sequence). The CDR3 loop spans 16 amino acids. As DNA, the CDR3 is TGTGCCAGCAGTCCGACTAGCGGGGGGACCCCCTACGAGCAGTACTTC. Translation gives CASSPTSGGTPYEQYF.

The V gene is TRBV6-5, the J gene TRBJ1-2, with D perhaps matching TRBD1 (5 bases). Germline V gives CDR1 MNHEY, CDR2 SVGAGI. This CDR3 is built from 14 residues. Trimming cost V 8 bases and J 5 bases, with 18 bases left between them. The CDR3 loop reads CASRRGEGIYGYTF. The CDR3 region has the DNA TGTGCCAGCCGACGGGGGGAGGGGATATATGGCTACACCTTC.